The source of this T cell receptor (beta chain) is a study of shared clonotypes between healthy human individuals. CDR1 and CDR2 (germline): MNHNS, SASEGT. Trimming shortened V by 0 bases and J by 6 bases, and 11 bases separated the two germline ends. This CDR3 spans 15 amino acids. Clones were sequenced by immunoSEQ multiplex PCR, and TCRdb holds only the in-frame ones, with some missing. The repertoire has millions of clones, about 92% of them found once; the top ten carry more than 1.5%. Terminally differentiated effector memory CD45RA+ cells were excluded by CCR7 positive selection of CD45RO-negative cells.

The specimen was naive CD8+ T cells from PBMCs. The clonotype comes from a man in his late teens or twenties in good health. Some clones in this sample may be carry-over from other donors' samples. The chain employs TRBV6-1 and TRBJ2-2; perhaps TRBD2 as D (5 bases). CDR3 amino acids: CASSEAPGAAGELFF. The DNA of the CDR3 is TGTGCCAGCAGTGAAGCGCCAGGAGCGGCCGGGGAGCTGTTTTTT.